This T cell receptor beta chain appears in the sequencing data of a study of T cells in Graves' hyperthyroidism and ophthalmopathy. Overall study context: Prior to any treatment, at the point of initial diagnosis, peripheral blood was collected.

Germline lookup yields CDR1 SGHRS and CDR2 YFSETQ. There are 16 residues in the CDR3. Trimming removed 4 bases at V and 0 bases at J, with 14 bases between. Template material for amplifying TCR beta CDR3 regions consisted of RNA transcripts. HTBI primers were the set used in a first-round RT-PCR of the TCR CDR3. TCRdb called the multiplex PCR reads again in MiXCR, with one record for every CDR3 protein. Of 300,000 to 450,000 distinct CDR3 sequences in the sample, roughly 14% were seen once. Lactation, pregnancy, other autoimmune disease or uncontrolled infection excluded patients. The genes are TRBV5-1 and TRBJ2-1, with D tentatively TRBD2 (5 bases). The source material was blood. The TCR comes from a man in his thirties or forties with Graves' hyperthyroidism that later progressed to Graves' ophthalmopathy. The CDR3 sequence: CASSLAAGSSYNEQFF. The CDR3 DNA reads TGCGCCAGCAGCCTGGCCGCTGGGAGCTCCTACAATGAGCAGTTCTTC.